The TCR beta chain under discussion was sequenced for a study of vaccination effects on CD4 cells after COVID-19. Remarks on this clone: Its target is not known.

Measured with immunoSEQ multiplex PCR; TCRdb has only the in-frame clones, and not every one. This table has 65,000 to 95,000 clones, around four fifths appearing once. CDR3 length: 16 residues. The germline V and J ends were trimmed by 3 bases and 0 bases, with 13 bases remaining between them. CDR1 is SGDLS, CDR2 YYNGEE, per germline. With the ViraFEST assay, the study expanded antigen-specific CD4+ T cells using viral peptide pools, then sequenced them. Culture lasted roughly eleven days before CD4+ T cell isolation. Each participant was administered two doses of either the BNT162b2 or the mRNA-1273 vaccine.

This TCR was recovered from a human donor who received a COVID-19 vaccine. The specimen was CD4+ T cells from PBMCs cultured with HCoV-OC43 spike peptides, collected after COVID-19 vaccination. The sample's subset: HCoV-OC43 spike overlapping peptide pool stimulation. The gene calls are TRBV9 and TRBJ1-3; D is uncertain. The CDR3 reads CASSASVGISGNTIYF. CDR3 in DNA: TGTGCCAGCAGCGCTTCTGTGGGGATCTCTGGAAACACCATATATTTT.